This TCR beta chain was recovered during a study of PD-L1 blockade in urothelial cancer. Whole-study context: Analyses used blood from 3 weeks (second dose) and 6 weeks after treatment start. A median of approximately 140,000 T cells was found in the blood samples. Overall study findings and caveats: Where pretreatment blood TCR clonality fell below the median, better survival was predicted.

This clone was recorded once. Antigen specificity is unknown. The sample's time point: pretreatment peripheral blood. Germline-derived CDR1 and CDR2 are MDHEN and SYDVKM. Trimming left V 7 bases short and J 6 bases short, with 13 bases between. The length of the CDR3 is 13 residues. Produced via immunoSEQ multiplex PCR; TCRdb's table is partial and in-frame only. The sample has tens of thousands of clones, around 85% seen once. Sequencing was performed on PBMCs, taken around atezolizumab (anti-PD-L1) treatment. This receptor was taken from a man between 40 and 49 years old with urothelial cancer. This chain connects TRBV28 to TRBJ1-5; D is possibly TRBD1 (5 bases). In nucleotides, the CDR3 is TGTGCCAGCATAACGGGGGGTGGTCAGCCCCAGCATTTT. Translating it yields CASITGGGQPQHF.